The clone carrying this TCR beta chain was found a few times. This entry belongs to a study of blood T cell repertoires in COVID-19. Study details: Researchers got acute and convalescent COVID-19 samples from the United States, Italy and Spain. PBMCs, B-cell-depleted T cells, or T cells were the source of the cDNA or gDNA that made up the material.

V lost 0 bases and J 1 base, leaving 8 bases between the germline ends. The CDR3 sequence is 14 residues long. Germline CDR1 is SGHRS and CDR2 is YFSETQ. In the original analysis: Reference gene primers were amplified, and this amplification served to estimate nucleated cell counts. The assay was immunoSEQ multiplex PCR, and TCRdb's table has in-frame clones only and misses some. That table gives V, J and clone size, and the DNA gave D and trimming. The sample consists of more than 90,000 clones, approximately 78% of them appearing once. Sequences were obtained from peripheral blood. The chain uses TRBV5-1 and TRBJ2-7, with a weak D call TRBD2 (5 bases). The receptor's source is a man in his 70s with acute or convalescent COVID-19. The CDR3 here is CASSLAGGSYEQYF. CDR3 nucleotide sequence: TGCGCCAGCAGCTTGGCGGGCGGGTCCTACGAGCAGTACTTC.